This T cell receptor (beta chain) was recovered during a study of cytotoxic CD8 clonotypes in ibrutinib-treated CLL. TCRdb keeps only in-frame clones here, not all; method: immunoSEQ multiplex PCR. The sample holds tens of thousands of clones, more than 70% seen once. The TCR sequence derives from a human donor with chronic lymphocytic leukemia. The material sequenced was PBMCs, taken after 12 months of ibrutinib treatment.

The CDR3 DNA reads TGTGCCAGCAGCTCCGGGACAGGGTCAAGTTGGACCTTC. As protein: CASSSGTGSSWTF. V usage is TRBV2 and J usage is TRBJ1-2; 9 bases fit TRBD1. The CDR3 is 13 amino acids. V dropped 6 bases and J dropped 14; count of bases not matched to a gene: 13. Germline loops: CDR1 SNHLY, CDR2 FYNNEI.